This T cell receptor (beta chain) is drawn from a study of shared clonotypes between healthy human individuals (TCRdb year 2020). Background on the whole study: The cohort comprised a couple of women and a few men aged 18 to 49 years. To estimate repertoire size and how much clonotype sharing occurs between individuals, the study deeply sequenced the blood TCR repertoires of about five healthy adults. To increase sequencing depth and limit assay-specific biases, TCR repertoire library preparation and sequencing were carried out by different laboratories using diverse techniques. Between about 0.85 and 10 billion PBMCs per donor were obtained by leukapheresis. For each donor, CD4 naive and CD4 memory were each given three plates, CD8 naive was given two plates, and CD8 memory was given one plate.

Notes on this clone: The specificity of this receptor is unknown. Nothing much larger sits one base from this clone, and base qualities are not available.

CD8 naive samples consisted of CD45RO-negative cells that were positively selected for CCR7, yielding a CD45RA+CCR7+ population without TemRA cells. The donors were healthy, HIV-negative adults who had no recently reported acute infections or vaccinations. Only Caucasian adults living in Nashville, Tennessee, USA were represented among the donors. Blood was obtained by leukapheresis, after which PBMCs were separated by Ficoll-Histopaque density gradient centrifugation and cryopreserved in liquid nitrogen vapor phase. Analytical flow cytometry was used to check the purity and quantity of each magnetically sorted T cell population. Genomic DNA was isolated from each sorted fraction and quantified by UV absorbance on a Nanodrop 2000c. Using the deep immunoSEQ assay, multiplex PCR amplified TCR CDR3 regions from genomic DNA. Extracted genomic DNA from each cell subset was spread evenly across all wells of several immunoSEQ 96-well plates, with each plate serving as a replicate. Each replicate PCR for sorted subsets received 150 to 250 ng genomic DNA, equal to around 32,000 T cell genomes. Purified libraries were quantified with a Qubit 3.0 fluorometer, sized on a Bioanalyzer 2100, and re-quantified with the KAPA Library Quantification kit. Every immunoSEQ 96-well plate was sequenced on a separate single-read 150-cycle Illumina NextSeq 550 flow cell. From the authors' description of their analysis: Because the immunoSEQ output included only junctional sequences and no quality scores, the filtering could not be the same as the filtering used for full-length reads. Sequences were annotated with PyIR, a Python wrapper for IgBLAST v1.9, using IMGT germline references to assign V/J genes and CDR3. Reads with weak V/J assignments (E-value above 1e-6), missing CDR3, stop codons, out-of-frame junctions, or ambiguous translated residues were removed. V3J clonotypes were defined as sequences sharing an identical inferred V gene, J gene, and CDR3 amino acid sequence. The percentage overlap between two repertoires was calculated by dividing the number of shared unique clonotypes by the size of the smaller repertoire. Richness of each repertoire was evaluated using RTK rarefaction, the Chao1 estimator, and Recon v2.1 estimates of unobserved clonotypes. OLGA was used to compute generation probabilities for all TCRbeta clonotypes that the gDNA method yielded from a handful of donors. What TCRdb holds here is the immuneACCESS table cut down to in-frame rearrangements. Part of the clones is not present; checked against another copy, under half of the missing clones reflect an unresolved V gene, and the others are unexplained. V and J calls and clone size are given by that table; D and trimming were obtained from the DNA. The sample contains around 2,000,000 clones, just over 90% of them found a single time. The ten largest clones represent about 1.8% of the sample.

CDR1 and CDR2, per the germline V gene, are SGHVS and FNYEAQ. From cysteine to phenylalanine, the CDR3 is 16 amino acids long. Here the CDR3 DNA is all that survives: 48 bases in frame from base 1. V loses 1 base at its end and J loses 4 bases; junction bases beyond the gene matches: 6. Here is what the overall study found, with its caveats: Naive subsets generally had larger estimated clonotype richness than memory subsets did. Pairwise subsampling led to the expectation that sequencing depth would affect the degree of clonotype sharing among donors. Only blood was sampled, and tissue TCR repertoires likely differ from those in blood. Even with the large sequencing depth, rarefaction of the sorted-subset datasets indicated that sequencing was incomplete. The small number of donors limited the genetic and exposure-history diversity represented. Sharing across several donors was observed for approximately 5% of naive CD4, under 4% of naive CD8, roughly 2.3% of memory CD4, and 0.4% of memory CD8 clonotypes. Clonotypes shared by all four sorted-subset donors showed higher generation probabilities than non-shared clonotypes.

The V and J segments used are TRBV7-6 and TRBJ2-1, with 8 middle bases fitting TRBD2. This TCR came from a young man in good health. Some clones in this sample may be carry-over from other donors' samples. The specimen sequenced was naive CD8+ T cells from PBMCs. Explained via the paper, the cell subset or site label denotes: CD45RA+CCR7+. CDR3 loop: CASSLEGAGVYNEQFF. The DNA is TGTGCCAGCAGCTTAGAAGGAGCGGGAGTGTACAATGAGCAGTTCTTC. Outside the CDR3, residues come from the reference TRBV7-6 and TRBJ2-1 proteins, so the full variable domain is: GAGVSQSPRYKVTKRGQDVALRCDPISGHVSLYWYRQALGQGPEFLTYFNYEAQQDKSGLPNDRFSAERPEGSISTLTIQRTEQRDSAMYRCASSLEGAGVYNEQFFGPGTRLTVL.